The T cell receptor beta chain under discussion was sequenced for a study of shared clonotypes between healthy human individuals. The CDR3 is 15 amino acids. In germline, CDR1 is SGHTA, CDR2 FQGNSA. Trimming left V 5 bases short and J 6 bases short, with 19 bases between. In the CD4+ fraction, cells were divided into CD45RA+ naive and CD45RA-negative memory subsets. The assay was run at deep level. TCRdb's copy holds only in-frame clones and misses some; the assay was immunoSEQ multiplex PCR. The profile shows 2 million to 2.5 million clones, roughly 90% of them singletons. The source material was naive CD4+ T cells from PBMCs. Subset described: CD45RA+ positively selected. The genes are TRBV7-2 and TRBJ1-1, with no clear D. The sequence was obtained from a man aged 18 to 35 in good health. Some clones in this sample may be carry-over from other donors' samples. Here the CDR3 reads CASSLTGSRLPEAFF. The CDR3 region has the DNA TGTGCCAGCAGCCTAACCGGCTCAAGATTACCTGAAGCTTTCTTT. Looking up the rest from reference TRBV7-2 and TRBJ1-1 gives the full variable domain: GAGVSQSPSNKVTEKGKDVELRCDPISGHTALYWYRQSLGQGLEFLIYFQGNSAPDKSGLPSDRFSAERTGGSVSTLTIQRTQQEDSAVYLCASSLTGSRLPEAFFGQGTRLTVV.